This TCR beta chain derives from a study of post-analysis software for immune sequencing data. About the research overall: Recorded subtypes: relapsing-remitting, secondary progressive, progressive-relapsing; some patients unannotated.

The TCR beta cDNA libraries carried unique molecular identifiers. From around 0.96 to 9.9 million T cells, 400,000 to 500,000 cDNA molecules were obtained. TCRdb used MiXCR to reprocess the PCR reads, holding one entry per CDR3 protein. The table has about 770,000 distinct CDR3 sequences, about 43% seen once. Details on this clonotype: The antigen remains unidentified.

Broader study findings: Normalized Chao1 diversity in multiple sclerosis patients fell significantly below that of controls. Among roughly five TRBV segments more frequent in patients than controls were TRBV5-6, TRBV5-1 and TRBV20-1.

Looked up from germline, CDR1 is ENHRY and CDR2 is SYGVKD. This CDR3 is built from 16 residues. With 0 bases removed from V and 4 bases from J, the gap between germline ends came to 15 bases. This clonotype was obtained from a girl aged 10-17 years with multiple sclerosis. The material sequenced was blood. V and J are TRBV10-3 and TRBJ1-2, with D possibly TRBD1 on 6 matching bases. The CDR3 reads CAISESGDKEFYGYTF. The CDR3 DNA reads as TGTGCCATCAGTGAGTCGGGGGACAAAGAATTCTATGGCTACACCTTC.